The 27 T cell receptor beta chains in this list originate from one sample, sequenced in a study of CD8 T cells in Susac syndrome. An amount of RNA that ranged from roughly 0.45 to 1 ug was reverse transcribed with random hexamers. Via MiXCR, TCRdb re-called the immunoSEQ multiplex PCR reads, giving one row per CDR3 protein. The table has approximately 150,000 distinct CDR3 sequences, around 93% seen once. The sequenced sample consisted of CD4+ T cells from PBMCs. Receptors originate from a human donor with multiple sclerosis.

V gene TRBV15 combines with J gene TRBJ2-5, with TRBD1 matching over 9 bases. V was pared by 1 base and J by 4 bases, with 13 bases of the junction left unmatched. CDR1 is LNHNV and CDR2 is YYDKDF in the germline V gene (reference sequence). CDR3 length equals 18 residues. The chain's CDR3 is CATSRGDLGQGFGETQYF. CDR3 sequence (DNA): TGTGCCACCAGCAGAGGGGACCTTGGACAGGGGTTTGGAGAGACCCAGTACTTC.

The chain has TRBV5-1 and TRBJ1-4; D gene unclear. Looked up from germline, CDR1 is SGHRS and CDR2 is YFSETQ. Between the trimmed V and J ends, which lost 2 bases and 4 bases, there was a span of 9 bases. The CDR3 extends over 14 amino acids. DNA of the CDR3: TGCGCCAGCAGCTTAGGCTATTTTAATGAAAAACTGTTTTTT. Translating gives CASSLGYFNEKLFF.

The chain employs TRBV7-2 and TRBJ2-5, with 12 nucleotides matching TRBD2. Per germline, CDR1 SGHTA and CDR2 FQGNSA. Trimming removed 1 base from V and 3 bases from J; junction bases left unmatched: 3. This CDR3 is 16 amino acids long. The CDR3 nucleotides read TGTGCCAGCAGCTTAGTACTAGCGGGAGGTAAAGAGACCCAGTACTTC. As protein: CASSLVLAGGKETQYF.

This chain uses TRBV3-1 with TRBJ1-2, with TRBD1 as a possible D gene (5 bases). This CDR3 spans 14 amino acids. CDR1 and CDR2 (germline): LGHDT, YNNKEL (reference sequence). V lost 8 bases to trimming and J lost 8 bases, with 21 bases between them. The CDR3 DNA sequence: TGTGCCAGCTCCACAGGACCCAGAAGTGGGGGCTACACCTTC. It is translated as CASSTGPRSGGYTF.

This clonotype was observed a single time. This sequence joins TRBV7-8 and TRBJ2-5; D unresolved. Trimming removed 2 bases at V and 1 base at J, with 11 bases between. The CDR3 covers 15 residues. Looked up from germline, CDR1 is SGHVS and CDR2 is FQNEAQ. The CDR3, as DNA: TGTGCCAGCAGCTTACGTGTCCAGGTCCAAGAGACCCAGTACTTC. This sequence encodes CASSLRVQVQETQYF.

The chain uses TRBV6-5 and TRBJ2-2; the match to TRBD2 covers 8 bases. There are 15 residues in the CDR3. V shed 7 bases and J 9 bases; nucleotides not matched to a gene: 13. CDR1 is MNHEY and CDR2 is SVGAGI in the germline V gene. CDR3 residues: CASMRRGGQLRELFF. CDR3 in DNA: TGTGCCAGCATGAGACGGGGGGGCCAATTAAGGGAGCTGTTTTTT.

The chain combines TRBV9 with TRBJ1-1; 9 nucleotides match TRBD1. Per the germline V gene, CDR1 is SGDLS and CDR2 is YYNGEE. Losses at the gene ends were 4 bases for V and 0 bases for J; bases not matched to a gene: 13. The CDR3 consists of 18 residues. CDR3: CASSPMPGQGSMNTEAFF. The CDR3 DNA follows: TGTGCCAGCAGCCCCATGCCGGGACAGGGCTCCATGAACACTGAAGCTTTCTTT. Looking up the rest from reference TRBV9 and TRBJ1-1 gives the full variable domain: DSGVTQTPKHLITATGQRVTLRCSPRSGDLSVYWYQQSLDQGLQFLIQYYNGEERAKGNILERFSAQQFPDLHSELNLSSLELGDSALYFCASSPMPGQGSMNTEAFFGQGTRLTVV.

The chain combines TRBV24-1 with TRBJ1-5; TRBD1 matches at 10 bases. The V gene end was trimmed by 8 bases and the J gene end by 0 bases; junction bases not matched to a gene: 12. The CDR3 contains 18 residues. Germline V CDR1 and CDR2: KGHDR, SFDVKD. CDR3 nucleotide sequence: TGTGCCACCACTCTACTCGGGACAGGGGAGTATAGCAATCAGCCCCAGCATTTT. It encodes CATTLLGTGEYSNQPQHF.

The chain recombines TRBV5-1 with TRBJ1-3; D is uncertain. The CDR3 has 13 amino acids. V shed 7 bases and J shed 4 bases, with 12 bases lying between them. The germline CDR1 and CDR2 sequences are SGHRS and YFSETQ. The CDR3 sequence: CASRIEAGNTIYF. The CDR3 DNA sequence: TGCGCCAGCCGGATAGAGGCGGGAAACACCATATATTTT.

J is TRBJ1-4 and V is TRBV29-1; D is uncertain. The CDR3 runs to 15 residues. V dropped 3 bases and J dropped 4 bases, with 15 bases sitting between them. Germline CDR1 is SQVTM and CDR2 is ANQGSEA. The CDR3 DNA sequence: TGCAGCGTTGAGTTGGACGGAAGTAGTAATGAAAAACTGTTTTTT. Translating gives CSVELDGSSNEKLFF.

The gene calls are TRBV20-1 and TRBJ2-5; 9 nucleotides line up with TRBD2. The germline gives CDR1 DFQATT, CDR2 SNEGSKA (reference sequence). This CDR3 comprises 15 residues. V shed 3 bases, J shed 4 bases, and the junction held 9 bases outside the gene matches. CDR3 DNA: TGCAGTGCTAGGTTTGGCGGGGGGGCTTTAGAGACCCAGTACTTC. It codes for CSARFGGGALETQYF.

The chain uses TRBV9 and TRBJ2-7; the D gene is possibly TRBD1 (6 bases). Germline V lookup: CDR1 SGDLS, CDR2 YYNGEE. This CDR3 contains 14 residues. Trimming removed 4 bases at V and 7 bases at J, with 18 bases between. In nucleotides, the CDR3 is TGTGCCAGCAGCTTCACCGGGACAACGGGGGAGCAGTACTTC. Translated, it gives CASSFTGTTGEQYF.

This clonotype was found a few times. The chain has TRBV12-3 or TRBV12-4 and TRBJ2-1; 10 nucleotides agree with TRBD2. V trimming: 5 bases; J trimming: 0 bases; junction bases outside the gene matches: 4. This CDR3 has 16 amino acids. This CDR3 is CASSPRTSGSYNEQFF. In DNA form, the CDR3 reads TGTGCCAGCAGTCCGAGGACTAGCGGCTCCTACAATGAGCAGTTCTTC.

The V and J genes are TRBV5-1 and TRBJ2-2; maybe TRBD2 (8 bases). Germline V gives CDR1 SGHRS, CDR2 YFSETQ. The V end was cut by 3 bases, the J end by 3 bases, with 18 bases between. CDR3 size: 17 residues. The CDR3 protein is CASSYTGGGADTGELFF. CDR3 nucleotides: TGCGCCAGCAGCTACACGGGAGGGGGCGCGGACACCGGGGAGCTGTTTTTT.

This clonotype was counted once. The J gene is TRBJ2-3, the V gene TRBV20-1; the D is unclear. The length of the CDR3 is 13 residues. CDR1 DFQATT and CDR2 SNEGSKA come from the germline V gene (reference sequence). The V gene lost 1 base and the J gene lost 5 bases, with 10 bases spanning the gap. CDR3 amino acids: CSARGLRRDTQYF. Written as DNA, the CDR3 is TGCAGTGCTAGAGGCCTAAGGAGAGATACGCAGTATTTT.

The chain recombines TRBV29-1 with TRBJ1-1; D call uncertain. CDR1 SQVTM and CDR2 ANQGSEA come from the germline V gene. The length of the CDR3 is 13 residues. The V end was cut by 6 bases, the J end by 5 bases, with 16 bases between. CDR3 protein: CSVLLGGGTEAFF. As DNA, the CDR3 is TGCAGCGTCTTACTAGGCGGCGGGACTGAAGCTTTCTTT.

The rearrangement joins TRBV29-1 to TRBJ2-7, with TRBD2 matching 12 bases. From germline, CDR1 is SQVTM and CDR2 ANQGSEA. This CDR3 comprises 13 residues. With 2 bases clipped from V and 5 bases from J, the junction kept 1 base outside the gene matches. The CDR3 loop reads CSVERLAGDEQYF. The DNA for the CDR3 is TGCAGCGTTGAAAGACTAGCGGGGGACGAGCAGTACTTC.

This rearrangement joins TRBV2 to TRBJ1-1; 9 bases are shared with TRBD1. The J segment lost 5 bases and the V segment lost 7 bases, leaving 8 bases of the junction unmatched. The CDR3 spans 14 residues. Germline assignment: CDR1 SNHLY and CDR2 FYNNEI. CDR3: CASKDRGWDTEAFF. The CDR3, as DNA: TGTGCCAGCAAGGACAGGGGATGGGATACTGAAGCTTTCTTT. The variable domain in full, completed from reference TRBV2 and TRBJ1-1, reads EPEVTQTPSHQVTQMGQEVILRCVPISNHLYFYWYRQILGQKVEFLVSFYNNEISEKSEIFDDQFSVERPDGSNFTLKIRSTKLEDSAMYFCASKDRGWDTEAFFGQGTRLTVV.

This clonotype was seen a few times. This rearrangement joins TRBV7-2 to TRBJ2-5; D uncertain. Germline loops: CDR1 SGHTA, CDR2 FQGNSA. This CDR3 comprises 12 residues. Trimming left V 0 bases short and J 5 bases short, with 4 bases between. CDR3 bases: TGTGCCAGCAGCTTAGCCACGGAGACCCAGTACTTC. It encodes CASSLATETQYF.

The chain carries TRBV9 and TRBJ2-5; no reliable D call. This CDR3 has 13 residues. The V gene lost 4 bases and the J gene lost 5 bases, with 12 bases spanning the gap. CDR1 is SGDLS and CDR2 is YYNGEE in the germline V gene. The CDR3 sequence is CASSPTTWETQYF. CDR3 nucleotides: TGTGCCAGCAGCCCCACCACGTGGGAGACCCAGTACTTC.

V is TRBV24-1 and J is TRBJ1-2; a possible D gene is TRBD1 (6 bases). The CDR3 length is 13 residues. V lost 6 bases, J lost 2 bases, and 9 bases lay in between. Germline CDR1 reads KGHDR; CDR2 reads SFDVKD. The CDR3 nucleotides read TGTGCCACCAGTCAGGGGCCGAACTATGGCTACACCTTC. Translation gives CATSQGPNYGYTF.

The chain employs TRBV2 and TRBJ2-2; 8 bases are a match to TRBD2. From germline, CDR1 is SNHLY and CDR2 FYNNEI. V shed 11 bases, J shed 1 base, and the junction held 6 bases outside the gene matches. This CDR3 comprises 14 residues. In DNA, the CDR3 is TGTGCCGGCATAGCGGGGAGGAACACCGGGGAGCTGTTTTTT. It specifies CAGIAGRNTGELFF.

V usage is TRBV7-6 and J usage is TRBJ2-5; no reliable D call. Trimming took 4 bases from V and 7 from J, leaving 13 bases between them. The CDR3 loop spans 13 amino acids. In germline, CDR1 is SGHVS, CDR2 FNYEAQ. CDR3 loop: CASSSRSVGTQYF. The CDR3 DNA follows: TGTGCCAGCAGCTCCCGAAGCGTTGGGACCCAGTACTTC.

The chain carries TRBV6-1 and TRBJ1-5; D unresolved. The CDR3 is 13 amino acids. V was cut by 7 bases and J by 3 bases, with 10 bases left in between. CDR1 is MNHNS, CDR2 SASEGT, per germline. DNA of the CDR3: TGTGCCAGCACCTGGTCTTACAATCAGCCCCAGCATTTT. Its translation: CASTWSYNQPQHF.

The V gene is TRBV18, the J gene TRBJ2-3; D is unclear. Trimming cost V 0 bases and J 8 bases, with 9 bases left between them. The germline gives CDR1 KGHSH, CDR2 LQKENI. The CDR3 runs 13 residues. The CDR3 coding sequence is TGTGCCAGCTCACCACCGGCCCCCTTTACGCAGTATTTT. Translated: CASSPPAPFTQYF.

This chain connects TRBV25-1 to TRBJ2-2, with no clear D. Germline lookup yields CDR1 MGHDK and CDR2 SYGVNS. The CDR3 covers 14 residues. V was clipped by 8 bases and J by 5 bases, with 15 bases between them. The CDR3 loop reads CASQHRGDTGELFF. CDR3 bases: TGTGCCAGCCAACACCGCGGAGATACCGGGGAGCTGTTTTTT.

The rearrangement uses TRBV7-2 and TRBJ2-3, with D possibly being TRBD1 (6 bases). V was clipped by 5 bases and J by 0 bases, with 12 bases between them. Per the germline V gene, CDR1 is SGHTA and CDR2 is FQGNSA. There are 15 residues in the CDR3. In DNA form, the CDR3 reads TGTGCCAGCAGCCACGCAGGGGTTAGCACAGATACGCAGTATTTT. Translating gives CASSHAGVSTDTQYF.